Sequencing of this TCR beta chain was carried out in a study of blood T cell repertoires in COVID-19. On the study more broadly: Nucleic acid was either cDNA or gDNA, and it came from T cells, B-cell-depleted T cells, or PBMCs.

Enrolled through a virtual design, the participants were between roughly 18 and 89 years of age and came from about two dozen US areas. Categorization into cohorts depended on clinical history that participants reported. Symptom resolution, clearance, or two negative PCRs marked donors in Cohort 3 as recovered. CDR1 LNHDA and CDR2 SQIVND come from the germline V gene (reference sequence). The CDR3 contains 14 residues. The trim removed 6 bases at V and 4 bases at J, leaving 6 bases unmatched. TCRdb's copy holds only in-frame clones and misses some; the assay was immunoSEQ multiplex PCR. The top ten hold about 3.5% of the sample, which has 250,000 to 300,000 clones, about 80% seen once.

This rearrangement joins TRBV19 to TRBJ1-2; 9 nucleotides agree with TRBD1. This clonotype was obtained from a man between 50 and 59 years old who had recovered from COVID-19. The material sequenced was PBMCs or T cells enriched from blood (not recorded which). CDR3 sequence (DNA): TGTGCCAGTAGGGTACAGGGGGCGGGCTATGGCTACACCTTC. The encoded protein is CASRVQGAGYGYTF.